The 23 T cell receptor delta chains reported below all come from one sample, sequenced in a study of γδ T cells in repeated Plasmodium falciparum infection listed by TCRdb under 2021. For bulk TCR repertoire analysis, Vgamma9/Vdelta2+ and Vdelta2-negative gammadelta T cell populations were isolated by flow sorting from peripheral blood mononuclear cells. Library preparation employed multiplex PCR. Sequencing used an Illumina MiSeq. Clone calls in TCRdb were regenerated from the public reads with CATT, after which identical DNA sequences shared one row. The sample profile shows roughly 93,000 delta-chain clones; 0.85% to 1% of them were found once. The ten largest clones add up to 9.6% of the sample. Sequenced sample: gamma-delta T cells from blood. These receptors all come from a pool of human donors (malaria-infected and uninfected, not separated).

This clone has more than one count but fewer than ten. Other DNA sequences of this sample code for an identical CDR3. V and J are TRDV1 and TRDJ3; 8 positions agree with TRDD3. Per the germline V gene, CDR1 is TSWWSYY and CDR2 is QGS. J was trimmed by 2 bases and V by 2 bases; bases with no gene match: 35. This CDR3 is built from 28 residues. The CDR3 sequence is CALGEGRAVPYTGGYSGRKTWDTRQMFF. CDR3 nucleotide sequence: TGTGCTCTTGGGGAAGGGCGCGCGGTCCCATATACTGGGGGTTACTCAGGCCGGAAAACCTGGGACACCCGACAGATGTTTTTC.

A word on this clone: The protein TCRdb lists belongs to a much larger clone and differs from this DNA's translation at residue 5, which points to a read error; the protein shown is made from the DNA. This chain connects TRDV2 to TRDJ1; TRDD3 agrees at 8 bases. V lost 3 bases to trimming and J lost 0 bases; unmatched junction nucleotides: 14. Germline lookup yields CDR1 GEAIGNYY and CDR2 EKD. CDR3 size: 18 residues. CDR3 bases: TGTGCCTGTGACCGGAAGGTACTGGGGGCTACGTACACCGATAAACTCATCTTT. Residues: CACDRKVLGATYTDKLIF.

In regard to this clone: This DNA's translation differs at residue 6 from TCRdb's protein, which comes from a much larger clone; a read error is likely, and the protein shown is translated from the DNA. The CDR3 nucleotides are TGTGCCTGTGACCTCTTCGCTGGGGGAAACCACGATAAACTCATCTTT. This encodes CACDLFAGGNHDKLIF. The chain recombines TRDV2 with TRDJ1, with 8 bases identical to TRDD3. No J gene is reported in TCRdb; it was inferred here by comparing the DNA with germline. The germline gives CDR1 GEAIGNYY, CDR2 EKD. This CDR3 has 16 residues. V was pared by 3 bases and J by 4 bases, with 12 bases of the junction left unmatched.

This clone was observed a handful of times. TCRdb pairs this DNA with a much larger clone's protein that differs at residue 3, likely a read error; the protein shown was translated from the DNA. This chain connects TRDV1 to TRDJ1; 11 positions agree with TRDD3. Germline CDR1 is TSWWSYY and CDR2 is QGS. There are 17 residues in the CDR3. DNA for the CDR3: TGTGCTCCTGGGGTTCCTGGGGGATACTTGTACACCGATAAACTCATCTTT. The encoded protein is CAPGVPGGYLYTDKLIF.

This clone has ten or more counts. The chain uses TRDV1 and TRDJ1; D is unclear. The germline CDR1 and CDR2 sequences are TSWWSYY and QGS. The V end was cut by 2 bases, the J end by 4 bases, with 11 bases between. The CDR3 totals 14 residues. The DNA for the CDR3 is TGTGCTCTTGGGGAAGACATACTGATCGATAAACTCATCTTT. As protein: CALGEDILIDKLIF.

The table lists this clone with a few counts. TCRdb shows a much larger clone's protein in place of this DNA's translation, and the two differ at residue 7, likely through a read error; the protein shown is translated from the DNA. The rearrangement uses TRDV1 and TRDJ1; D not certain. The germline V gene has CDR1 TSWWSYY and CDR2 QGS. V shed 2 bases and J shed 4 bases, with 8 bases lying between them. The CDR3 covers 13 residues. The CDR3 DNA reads TGTGCTCTTGGGGAAGTAACTCACGATAAACTCATCTTT. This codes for CALGEVTHDKLIF.

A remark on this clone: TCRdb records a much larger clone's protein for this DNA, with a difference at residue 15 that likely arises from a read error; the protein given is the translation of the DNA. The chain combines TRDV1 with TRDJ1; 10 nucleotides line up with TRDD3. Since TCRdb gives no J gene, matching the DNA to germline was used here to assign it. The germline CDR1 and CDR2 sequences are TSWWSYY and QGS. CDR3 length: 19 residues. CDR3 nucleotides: TGTGCTCTTTCCTTCGCTGGGGGATATCGACTCCGCGGCACCGGTAAACTCATCTTT. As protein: CALSFAGGYRLRGTGKLIF.

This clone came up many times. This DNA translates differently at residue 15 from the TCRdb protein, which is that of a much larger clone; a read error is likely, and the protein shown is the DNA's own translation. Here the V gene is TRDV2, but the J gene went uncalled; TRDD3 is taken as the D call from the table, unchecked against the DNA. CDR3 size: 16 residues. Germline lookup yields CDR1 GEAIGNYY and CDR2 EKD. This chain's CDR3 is CACDTVEVQYTDKLTF. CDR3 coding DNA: TGTGCCTGTGACACCGTGGAGGTCCAGTACACCGATAAACTCACCTTT.

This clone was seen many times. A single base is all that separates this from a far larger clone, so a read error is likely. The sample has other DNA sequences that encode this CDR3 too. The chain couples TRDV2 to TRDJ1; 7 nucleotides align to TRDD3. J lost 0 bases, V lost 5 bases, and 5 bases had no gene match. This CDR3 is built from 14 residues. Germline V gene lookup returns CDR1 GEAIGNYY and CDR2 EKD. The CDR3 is CACALWGYTDKLIF. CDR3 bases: TGTGCCTGTGCCCTCTGGGGGTACACCGATAAACTCATCTTT.

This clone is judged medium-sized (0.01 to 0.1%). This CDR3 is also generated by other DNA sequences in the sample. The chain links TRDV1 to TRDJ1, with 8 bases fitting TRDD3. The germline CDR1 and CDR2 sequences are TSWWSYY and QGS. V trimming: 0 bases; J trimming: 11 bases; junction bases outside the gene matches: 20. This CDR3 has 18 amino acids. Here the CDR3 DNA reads TGTGCTCTTGGGGAACTCAGTAATGCTCCCAGATACTGGGGGGGCCTCATCTTT. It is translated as CALGELSNAPRYWGGLIF.

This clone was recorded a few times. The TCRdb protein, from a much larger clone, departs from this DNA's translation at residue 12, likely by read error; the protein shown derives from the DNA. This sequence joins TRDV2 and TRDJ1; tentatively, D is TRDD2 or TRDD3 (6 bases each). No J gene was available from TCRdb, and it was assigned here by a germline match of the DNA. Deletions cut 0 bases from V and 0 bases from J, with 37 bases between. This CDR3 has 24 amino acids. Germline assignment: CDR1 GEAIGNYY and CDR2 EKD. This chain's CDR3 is CACDTRAARPSHTKMGADTDKLIF. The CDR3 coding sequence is TGTGCCTGTGACACCAGGGCCGCCAGGCCTTCCCACACCAAGATGGGGGCTGACACCGATAAACTCATCTTT.

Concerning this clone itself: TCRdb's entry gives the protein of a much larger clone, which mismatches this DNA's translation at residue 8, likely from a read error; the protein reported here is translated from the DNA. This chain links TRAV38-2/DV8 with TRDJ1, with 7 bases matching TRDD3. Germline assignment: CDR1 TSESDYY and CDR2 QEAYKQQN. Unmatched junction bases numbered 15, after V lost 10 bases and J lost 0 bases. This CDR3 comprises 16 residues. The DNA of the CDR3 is TGTGCTCCCGGATTTGGGGGAAATCCGTACACCGATAAACTCATCTTT. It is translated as CAPGFGGNPYTDKLIF.

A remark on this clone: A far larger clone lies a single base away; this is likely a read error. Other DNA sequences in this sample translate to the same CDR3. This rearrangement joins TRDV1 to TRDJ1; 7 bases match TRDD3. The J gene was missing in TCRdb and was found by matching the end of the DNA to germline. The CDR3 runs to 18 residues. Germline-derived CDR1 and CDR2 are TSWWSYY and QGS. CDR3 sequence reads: CALGESFRGMPYTDKLIF. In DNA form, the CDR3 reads TGTGCTCTTGGGGAATCTTTCCGGGGGATGCCGTACACTGATAAACTCATCTTT.

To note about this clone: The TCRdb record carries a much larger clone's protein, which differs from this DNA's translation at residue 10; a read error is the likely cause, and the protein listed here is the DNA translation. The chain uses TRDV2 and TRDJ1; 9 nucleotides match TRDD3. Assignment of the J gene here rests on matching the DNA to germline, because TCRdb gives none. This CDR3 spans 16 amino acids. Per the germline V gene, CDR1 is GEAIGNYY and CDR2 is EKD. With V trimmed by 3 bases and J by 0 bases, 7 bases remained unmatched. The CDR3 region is CACDPLLGEDTDKLIF. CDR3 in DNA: TGTGCCTGTGACCCACTACTGGGGGAAGACACCGATAAACTCATCTTT.

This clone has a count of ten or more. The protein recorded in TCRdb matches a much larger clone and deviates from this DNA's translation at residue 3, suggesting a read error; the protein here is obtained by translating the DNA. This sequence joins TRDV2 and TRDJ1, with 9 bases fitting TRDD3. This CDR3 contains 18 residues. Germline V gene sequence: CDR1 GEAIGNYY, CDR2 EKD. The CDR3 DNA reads TGTGCCCGTGACACCGTAACCCCACTGGGGGACCGCTCCGGGTTGCTCATCTTT. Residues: CARDTVTPLGDRSGLLIF.

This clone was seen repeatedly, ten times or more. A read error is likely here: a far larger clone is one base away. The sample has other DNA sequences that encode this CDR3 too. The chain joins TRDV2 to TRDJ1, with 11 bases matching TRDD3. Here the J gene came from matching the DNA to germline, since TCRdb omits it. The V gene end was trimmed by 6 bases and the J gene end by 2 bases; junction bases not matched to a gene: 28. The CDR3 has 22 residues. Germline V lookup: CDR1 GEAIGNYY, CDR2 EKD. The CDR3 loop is CACWHPTSSRSTGGYFTDKLIF. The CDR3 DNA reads TGTGCCTGTTGGCATCCTACGTCTTCTAGGTCCACTGGGGGATATTTTACCGATAAACTCATCTTT.

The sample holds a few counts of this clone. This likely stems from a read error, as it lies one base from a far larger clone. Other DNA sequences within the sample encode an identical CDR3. The CDR3 loop is CACDSTGGSWDTRQMFF. As DNA, the CDR3 is TGTGCCTGTGACAGTACTGGGGGATCCTGGGACACCCGACAGATGTTCTTC. The V gene is listed as TRDV2; no J gene was called; whether TRDD3, the table's D call, matches the DNA was not checked. The CDR3 is 17 amino acids. CDR1 and CDR2 from the germline V gene are GEAIGNYY and EKD.

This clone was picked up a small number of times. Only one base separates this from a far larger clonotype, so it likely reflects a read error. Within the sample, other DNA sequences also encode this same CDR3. CDR3 sequence (DNA): TGTGCTCTTGGGGAACACTGGGGGATATTATCGTACACTGATAAACTCATCTTT. Translating it yields CALGEHWGILSYTDKLIF. The chain joins TRDV1 to TRDJ1; 11 bases match TRDD3. Here the J gene was assigned by germline matching of the DNA, as TCRdb has none. Germline V CDR1 and CDR2: TSWWSYY, QGS. The CDR3 loop spans 18 amino acids.

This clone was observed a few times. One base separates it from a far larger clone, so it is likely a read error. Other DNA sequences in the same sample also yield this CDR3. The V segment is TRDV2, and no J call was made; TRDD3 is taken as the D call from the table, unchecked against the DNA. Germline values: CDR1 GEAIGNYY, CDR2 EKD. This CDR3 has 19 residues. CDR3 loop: CACDTGSYTGLLYTDKLIF. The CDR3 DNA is TGTGCCTGTGACACGGGATCCTACACTGGGCTACTTTACACCGATAAACTTATCTTT.

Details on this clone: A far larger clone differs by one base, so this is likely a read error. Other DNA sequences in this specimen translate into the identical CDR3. CDR3 nucleotide sequence: TGTGCCTTTATACGAGCCGCGTTCTGGGCCGACAAACTCATCTTT. It codes for CAFIRAAFWADKLIF. The chain carries TRDV3 and TRDJ1; D possibly corresponds to TRDD3 (5 bases). The length of the CDR3 is 15 residues. The V gene's germline CDR1 is TVYSNPD and CDR2 GDNSRS (reference sequence).

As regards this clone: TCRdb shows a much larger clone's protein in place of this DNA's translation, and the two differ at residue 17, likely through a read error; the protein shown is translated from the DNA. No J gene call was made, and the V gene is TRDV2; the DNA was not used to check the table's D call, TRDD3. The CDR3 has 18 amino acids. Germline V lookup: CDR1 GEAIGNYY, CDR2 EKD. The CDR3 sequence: CACDTVGKGDTSTDKLTF. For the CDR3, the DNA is TGTGCCTGTGACACCGTAGGGAAGGGGGATACGTCGACCGATAAACTCACCTTT.

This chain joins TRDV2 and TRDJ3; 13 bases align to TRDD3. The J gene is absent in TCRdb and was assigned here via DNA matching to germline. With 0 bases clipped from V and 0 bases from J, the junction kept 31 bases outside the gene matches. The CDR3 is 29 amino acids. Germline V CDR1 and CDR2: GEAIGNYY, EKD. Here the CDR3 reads CACDTGWPSHVGLGDTRSGTSWDTRQMFF. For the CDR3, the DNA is TGTGCCTGTGACACCGGCTGGCCATCCCATGTAGGACTGGGGGATACGCGCTCGGGGACCTCCTGGGACACCCGACAGATGTTTTTC.

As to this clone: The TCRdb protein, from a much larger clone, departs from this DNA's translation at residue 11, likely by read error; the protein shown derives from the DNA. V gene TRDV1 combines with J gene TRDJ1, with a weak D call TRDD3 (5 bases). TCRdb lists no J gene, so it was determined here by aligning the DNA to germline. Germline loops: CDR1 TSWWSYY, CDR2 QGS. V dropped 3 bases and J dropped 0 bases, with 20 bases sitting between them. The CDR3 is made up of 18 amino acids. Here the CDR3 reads CALGERKWLGPYTDKLIF. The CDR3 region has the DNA TGTGCTCTTGGGGAGAGAAAATGGCTGGGACCCTACACCGATAAACTCATCTTT.